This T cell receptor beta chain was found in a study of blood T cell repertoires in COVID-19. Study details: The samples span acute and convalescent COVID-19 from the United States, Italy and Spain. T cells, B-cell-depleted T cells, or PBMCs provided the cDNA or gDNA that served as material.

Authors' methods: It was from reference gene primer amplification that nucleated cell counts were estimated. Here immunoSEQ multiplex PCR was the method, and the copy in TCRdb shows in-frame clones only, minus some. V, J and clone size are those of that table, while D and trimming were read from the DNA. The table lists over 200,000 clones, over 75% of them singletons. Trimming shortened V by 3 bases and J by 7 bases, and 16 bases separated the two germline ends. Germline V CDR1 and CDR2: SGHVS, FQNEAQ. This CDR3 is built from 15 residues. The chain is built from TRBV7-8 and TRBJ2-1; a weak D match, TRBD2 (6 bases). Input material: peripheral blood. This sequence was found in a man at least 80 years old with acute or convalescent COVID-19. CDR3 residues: CASSFQVGGGNEQFF. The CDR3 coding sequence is TGTGCCAGCAGCTTCCAGGTGGGAGGAGGGAATGAGCAGTTCTTC.